A single sample gave rise to the 19 T cell receptor beta chains below, sequenced in a study of blood T cell repertoires in COVID-19. The data were produced by immunoSEQ multiplex PCR, yet TCRdb's version contains in-frame clones alone and is incomplete. The sample has approximately 150,000 clones, about 92% seen once. The material sequenced was peripheral blood. Receptors originate from a human donor in a cohort sampled during active COVID-19.

CDR3 in amino acids: CASSSKTSGGASNEQFF. The CDR3 DNA follows: TGTGCCAGCAGCTCTAAGACTAGCGGGGGGGCCAGTAATGAGCAGTTCTTC. The J gene is TRBJ2-1, the V gene TRBV7-2; 14 nucleotides match TRBD2. Per the germline V gene, CDR1 is SGHTA and CDR2 is FQGNSA. V was clipped by 4 bases and J by 7 bases; unmatched bases: 9. The CDR3 is 17 amino acids.

Here the CDR3 reads CASSRDYVTDTQYF. CDR3 coding DNA: TGTGCCAGCAGCCGGGACTACGTAACAGATACGCAGTATTTT. The chain couples TRBV7-6 to TRBJ2-3; 7 bases align to TRBD2. This CDR3 has 14 residues. Per germline, CDR1 SGHVS and CDR2 FNYEAQ. The ends lost 5 bases at V and 3 bases at J; junction bases unmatched: 5.

The rearrangement links TRBV30 to TRBJ2-7; tentative D call: TRBD1 (6 bases). V gave up 1 base and J gave up 4 bases, with 14 bases separating them. In germline, CDR1 is GTSNPN, CDR2 SVGIG (reference sequence). This CDR3 region has 14 residues. The CDR3 sequence: CAWSDQGMPYEQYF. DNA for the CDR3: TGTGCCTGGAGTGACCAGGGGATGCCGTACGAGCAGTACTTC.

The chain carries TRBV7-9 and TRBJ2-5, with TRBD2 matching over 12 bases. The germline gives CDR1 SEHNR, CDR2 FQNEAQ (reference sequence). J was trimmed by 5 bases and V by 10 bases; bases with no gene match: 11. CDR3 length: 15 residues. DNA of the CDR3: TGTGCCACCTTACTAGCGGGGGGCAGCCGGGAGACCCAGTACTTC. Translating gives CATLLAGGSRETQYF.

The chain joins TRBV6-5 to TRBJ1-2; tentatively, D is TRBD1 (6 bases). CDR3 length: 14 residues. Trimming took 5 bases from V and 6 from J, leaving 16 bases between them. From germline, CDR1 is MNHEY and CDR2 SVGAGI. CDR3 in DNA: TGTGCCAGCAGTCCCTCGGGGGGGGGCGATGGCTACACCTTC. Amino acid sequence: CASSPSGGGDGYTF.

The chain combines TRBV5-1 with TRBJ2-2; TRBD2 matches 9 bases. The CDR3 loop spans 16 amino acids. Germline CDR1 is SGHRS and CDR2 is YFSETQ. The V and J ends lost 3 bases and 4 bases, in that order; junction bases with no gene match: 7. The CDR3 sequence: CASSYRLAELTGELFF. The CDR3 region has the DNA TGCGCCAGCAGCTATAGACTAGCGGAGCTCACCGGGGAGCTGTTTTTT.

This chain links TRBV7-3 with TRBJ2-3; D possibly corresponds to TRBD2 (5 bases). Per germline, CDR1 SGHTA and CDR2 FQGTGA. This CDR3 is 14 amino acids long. Trimming removed 1 base at V and 2 bases at J, with 7 bases between. The CDR3: CASSLNGLTDTQYF. The DNA for the CDR3 is TGTGCCAGCAGCTTAAATGGACTCACAGATACGCAGTATTTT.

As for this clone: The sample carries other DNA sequences with the same CDR3. This chain links TRBV7-3 with TRBJ2-5, with D perhaps matching TRBD1 (6 bases). V was pared by 5 bases and J by 1 base, with 11 bases between. Germline CDR1 SGHTA, CDR2 FQGTGA. The CDR3 extends over 14 amino acids. CDR3 sequence (DNA): TGTGCCAGCAGCCCGACAGGTCTCCAAGAGACCCAGTACTTC. This gives the protein CASSPTGLQETQYF.

V and J are TRBV7-8 and TRBJ1-2; D unclear. The CDR3 consists of 12 residues. Trimming took 5 bases from V and 11 from J, leaving 15 bases between them. Germline V lookup: CDR1 SGHVS, CDR2 FQNEAQ. Here the CDR3 reads CASSADRLRYTF. The CDR3 region has the DNA TGTGCCAGCAGCGCCGACCGACTGAGATACACCTTC. The whole variable domain, remainder taken from reference TRBV7-8 and TRBJ1-2, is GAGVSQSPRYKVAKRGQDVALRCDPISGHVSLFWYQQALGQGPEFLTYFQNEAQLDKSGLPSDRFFAERPEGSVSTLKIQRTQQEDSAVYLCASSADRLRYTFGSGTRLTVV.

The V and J genes are TRBV6-5 and TRBJ2-7; a possible D gene is TRBD1 (6 bases). The CDR3 runs to 13 residues. Germline CDR1 reads MNHEY; CDR2 reads SVGAGI. Between the trimmed V and J ends, which lost 6 bases and 4 bases, there was a span of 13 bases. The CDR3 loop reads CASSVDRIYEQYF. CDR3 in DNA: TGTGCCAGCAGCGTAGACAGGATTTACGAGCAGTACTTC.

The chain carries TRBV7-2 and TRBJ1-6, with D unresolved. Germline V gives CDR1 SGHTA, CDR2 FQGNSA. The V end was cut by 5 bases, the J end by 5 bases, with 10 bases between. This CDR3 spans 14 amino acids. CDR3 residues: CASSRGSDNSPLHF. Here the CDR3 DNA reads TGTGCCAGCAGCCGCGGGTCCGATAATTCACCCCTCCACTTT. Supplemented by reference TRBV7-2 and TRBJ1-6, the full variable domain reads GAGVSQSPSNKVTEKGKDVELRCDPISGHTALYWYRQSLGQGLEFLIYFQGNSAPDKSGLPSDRFSAERTGGSVSTLTIQRTQQEDSAVYLCASSRGSDNSPLHFGNGTRLTVT.

This rearrangement joins TRBV7-2 to TRBJ2-2; 7 nucleotides line up with TRBD1. Germline V CDR1 and CDR2: SGHTA, FQGNSA. Trimming took 5 bases from V and 8 from J; bases not matched to a gene: 5. This CDR3 spans 13 amino acids. The CDR3 DNA reads TGTGCCAGCAGCGCGGACAGGTTAGGGGAGCTGTTTTTT. Translated: CASSADRLGELFF.

The chain couples TRBV21-1 to TRBJ2-2; the table's TRBD1 call for D was not verified on the DNA. TRBV21-1 counts as a pseudogene. The CDR3 contains 16 residues. The CDR3 protein is CASSPRGTGFIGELFF. The CDR3, as DNA: TGTGCCAGCAGCCCGAGGGGGACAGGGTTCATCGGGGAGCTGTTTTTT.

The chain recombines TRBV20-1 with TRBJ2-1; D gene uncertain. Germline assignment: CDR1 DFQATT and CDR2 SNEGSKA (reference sequence). V was clipped by 3 bases and J by 5 bases, with 5 bases between them. CDR3 length: 11 amino acids. The CDR3 reads CSARTDNEQFF. The CDR3 coding sequence is TGCAGTGCTAGGACTGACAATGAGCAGTTCTTC.

The rearrangement joins TRBV18 to TRBJ2-3; 8 positions match TRBD1. The CDR3 spans 15 residues. Unmatched junction bases numbered 3, after V lost 0 bases and J lost 4 bases. Germline V gene sequence: CDR1 KGHSH, CDR2 LQKENI. The CDR3 coding sequence is TGTGCCAGCTCACCACCTGACAGGGGAGCAGATACGCAGTATTTT. This translates into CASSPPDRGADTQYF.

The chain links TRBV27 to TRBJ1-1, with no clear D. V was cut by 0 bases and J by 1 base, with 12 bases left in between. The CDR3 is 16 residues long. From germline, CDR1 is MNHEY and CDR2 SMNVEV (reference sequence). The DNA for the CDR3 is TGTGCCAGCAGTTTATCGCCAGGACTCTCGAACACTGAAGCTTTCTTT. Amino acid sequence: CASSLSPGLSNTEAFF.

This rearrangement joins TRBV19 to TRBJ1-1; 12 bases line up with TRBD1. V shed 7 bases and J 3 bases; nucleotides not matched to a gene: 6. The CDR3 length is 15 residues. Germline-derived CDR1 and CDR2 are LNHDA and SQIVND (reference sequence). CDR3 region: CASMGDRGLHTEAFF. CDR3 coding DNA: TGTGCCAGTATGGGGGACAGGGGGCTTCACACTGAAGCTTTCTTT.

The chain joins TRBV20-1 to TRBJ1-1, with 7 bases lining up with TRBD1. The CDR3 loop spans 11 amino acids. V was clipped by 5 bases and J by 5 bases; unmatched bases: 2. Looked up from germline, CDR1 is DFQATT and CDR2 is SNEGSKA (reference sequence). The CDR3 loop is CSALQGTEAFF. In DNA, the CDR3 is TGCAGTGCTCTACAGGGGACTGAAGCTTTCTTT.

The chain combines TRBV18 with TRBJ2-7; 8 bases align to TRBD1. Germline CDR1 is KGHSH and CDR2 is LQKENI. V shed 4 bases, J shed 0 bases, and the junction held 5 bases outside the gene matches. This CDR3 region has 15 residues. DNA of the CDR3: TGTGCCAGCTCACTACTAGGACAGGGCTCCTACGAGCAGTACTTC. Protein product: CASSLLGQGSYEQYF.